Below are 26 T cell receptor beta chains sequenced from a single sample in a study of T cell responses to AZD1222 COVID-19 vaccine. Only in-frame clones appear in the TCRdb table, and some are missing; sequencing was by immunoSEQ multiplex PCR. Here the sample spans under 150,000 clones, about 91% being singletons. The sample here was peripheral blood, taken 28 days after the second AZD1222 dose. The receptors originated from an adult who received the AZD1222 COVID-19 vaccine.

The chain joins TRBV27 to TRBJ2-1; no clear D gene. Deletions cut 5 bases from V and 1 base from J, with 9 bases between. The CDR3 is 14 amino acids. CDR1 is MNHEY, CDR2 SMNVEV, per germline (reference sequence). CDR3 DNA: TGTGCCAGCAGTCCCCACCCGTCCTACAATGAGCAGTTCTTC. This sequence encodes CASSPHPSYNEQFF.

V and J are TRBV27 and TRBJ1-5, with a tentative D call TRBD1 (5 bases). Trimming left V 4 bases short and J 5 bases short, with 12 bases between. Germline lookup yields CDR1 MNHEY and CDR2 SMNVEV (reference sequence). CDR3 length: 14 amino acids. CDR3 in DNA: TGTGCCAGCAGTTCGGGCAGGGAAGATCAGCCCCAGCATTTT. Its translation is CASSSGREDQPQHF.

J is TRBJ1-2 and V is TRBV29-1, with TRBD1 matching 7 bases. Germline assignment: CDR1 SQVTM and CDR2 ANQGSEA. V shed 3 bases and J 1 base; nucleotides not matched to a gene: 8. CDR3 length: 15 amino acids. CDR3 loop: CSVDPGQADNYGYTF. The DNA for the CDR3 is TGCAGCGTTGACCCCGGACAGGCAGATAACTATGGCTACACCTTC. Combining the CDR3 with reference TRBV29-1 and TRBJ1-2 gives the whole variable domain SAVISQKPSRDICQRGTSLTIQCQVDSQVTMMFWYRQQPGQSLTLIATANQGSEATYESGFVIDKFPISRPNLTFSTLTVSNMSPEDSSIYLCSVDPGQADNYGYTFGSGTRLTVV.

This rearrangement joins TRBV30 to TRBJ2-4; 10 bases are shared with TRBD2. Per the germline V gene, CDR1 is GTSNPN and CDR2 is SVGIG (reference sequence). The CDR3 spans 17 residues. V dropped 3 bases and J dropped 3; count of bases not matched to a gene: 11. CDR3 bases: TGTGCCTGGAGCCGGACGTCTAGCGGGAGAGGCAAAAACATTCAGTACTTC. It yields the protein CAWSRTSSGRGKNIQYF.

The chain is built from TRBV6-2 or TRBV6-3 and TRBJ1-1, with 9 bases fitting TRBD1. The CDR3 extends over 15 amino acids. The germline V gene encodes CDR1 MNHEY and CDR2 SVGEGT. V lost 6 bases and J lost 3; bases outside the gene matches: 8. CDR3 amino acids: CASSNDRGTYTEAFF. The CDR3 DNA reads as TGTGCCAGCAGCAACGACAGGGGGACGTACACTGAAGCTTTCTTT.

Concerning this clone itself: Other DNA sequences in the sample encode the same CDR3. The rearrangement joins TRBV19 to TRBJ2-3; TRBD2 aligns across 10 bases. Germline loops: CDR1 LNHDA, CDR2 SQIVND (reference sequence). CDR3 length: 14 amino acids. The trim removed 9 bases at V and 1 base at J, leaving 4 bases unmatched. The CDR3 protein is CASTGTSGTDTQYF. The DNA for the CDR3 is TGTGCCAGCACCGGGACTAGCGGCACAGATACGCAGTATTTT.

This chain connects TRBV28 to TRBJ2-3; D remains ambiguous. V shed 6 bases and J shed 1 base, with 17 bases lying between them. Per germline, CDR1 MDHEN and CDR2 SYDVKM. This CDR3 region has 16 residues. The chain's CDR3 is CASRQASAWGTDTQYF. The DNA for the CDR3 is TGTGCCAGCAGGCAAGCCTCGGCTTGGGGCACAGATACGCAGTATTTT. The variable domain in full, completed from reference TRBV28 and TRBJ2-3, reads DVKVTQSSRYLVKRTGEKVFLECVQDMDHENMFWYRQDPGLGLRLIYFSYDVKMKEKGDIPEGYSVSREKKERFSLILESASTNQTSMYLCASRQASAWGTDTQYFGPGTRLTVL.

The CDR3 DNA follows: TGTGCCAGCAGCTTGGGGAGCTCGGGCTACACCTTC. It codes for CASSLGSSGYTF. The chain is built from TRBV7-9 and TRBJ1-2; no firm D call. Between the trimmed V and J ends, which lost 3 bases and 8 bases, there was a span of 10 bases. CDR3 length: 12 amino acids. Germline CDR1 and CDR2: SEHNR and FQNEAQ (reference sequence). Combining the CDR3 with reference TRBV7-9 and TRBJ1-2 gives the whole variable domain DTGVSQNPRHKITKRGQNVTFRCDPISEHNRLYWYRQTLGQGPEFLTYFQNEAQLEKSRLLSDRFSAERPKGSFSTLEIQRTEQGDSAMYLCASSLGSSGYTFGSGTRLTVV.

The count of this clone is one. J is TRBJ1-6 and V is TRBV27; a possible D gene is TRBD1 (5 bases). Looked up from germline, CDR1 is MNHEY and CDR2 is SMNVEV (reference sequence). This CDR3 has 15 amino acids. V gave up 6 bases and J gave up 7 bases, with 16 bases separating them. DNA for the CDR3: TGTGCCAGCAGATTTCCGGGGGGAGGGAATTCACCCCTCCACTTT. This encodes CASRFPGGGNSPLHF.

The V and J genes are TRBV10-3 and TRBJ2-6; TRBD2 matches at 14 bases. The V gene end was trimmed by 6 bases and the J gene end by 7 bases; junction bases not matched to a gene: 5. The germline V gene encodes CDR1 ENHRY and CDR2 SYGVKD. This CDR3 is built from 16 residues. The CDR3 reads CAIRGLAGEGANVLTF. The DNA for the CDR3 is TGTGCCATCAGGGGACTAGCGGGAGAAGGAGCCAACGTCCTGACTTTC.

This clone was counted only a few times. This chain links TRBV19 with TRBJ1-5; TRBD1 aligns across 7 bases. CDR3 length equals 17 residues. Germline CDR1 reads LNHDA; CDR2 reads SQIVND (reference sequence). V gave up 1 base and J gave up 0 bases; unmatched junction bases: 6. The DNA for the CDR3 is TGTGCCAGTAGTATAGTTTCAGGGGGTGATAGCAATCAGCCCCAGCATTTT. It codes for CASSIVSGGDSNQPQHF.

The chain combines TRBV12-3 or TRBV12-4 with TRBJ1-1; possibly TRBD1 for D (5 bases). V lost 6 bases to trimming and J lost 5 bases, with 10 bases between them. This CDR3 region has 12 residues. The CDR3 loop is CASSRGGTEAFF. CDR3 DNA sequence: TGTGCCAGCAGCCGGGGGGGGACTGAAGCTTTCTTT.

This clone was detected only once. The rearrangement links TRBV14 to TRBJ2-3; 10 positions match TRBD2. The CDR3 is 15 residues long. Unmatched junction bases numbered 7, after V lost 6 bases and J lost 4 bases. The germline gives CDR1 SGHDN, CDR2 FVKESK. CDR3 region: CASRAAGGFADTQYF. CDR3 sequence (DNA): TGTGCCAGCAGAGCAGCGGGGGGGTTTGCAGATACGCAGTATTTT.

The CDR3, as DNA: TGTGCCAGCCGAGTGACGGGCCCGGGTGAAAAACTGTTTTTT. Protein product: CASRVTGPGEKLFF. The rearrangement uses TRBV2 and TRBJ1-4; D is unclear. Deletions cut 8 bases from V and 7 bases from J, with 17 bases between. Germline V CDR1 and CDR2: SNHLY, FYNNEI. This CDR3 spans 14 amino acids.

This chain links TRBV5-4 with TRBJ1-6; D is unresolved. Per germline, CDR1 SGHNT and CDR2 YYREEE (reference sequence). Trimming stripped 0 bases from V and 7 bases from J, with 8 bases between. CDR3 length equals 14 residues. The CDR3 spells CASSLGLPNSPLHF. CDR3 nucleotides: TGTGCCAGCAGCTTGGGCCTACCCAATTCACCCCTCCACTTT.

This clone was counted many times. V usage is TRBV6-4 and J usage is TRBJ1-5; D is ambiguous. The CDR3 is made up of 13 amino acids. V lost 5 bases to trimming and J lost 2 bases, with 7 bases between them. Germline V CDR1 and CDR2: MRHNA, SNTAGT. CDR3 residues: CASSPTGNQPQHF. The CDR3 nucleotides read TGTGCCAGCAGTCCAACAGGCAATCAGCCCCAGCATTTT.

This chain links TRBV6-5 with TRBJ1-1; 7 bases align to TRBD1. The CDR3 contains 13 residues. The V gene's germline CDR1 is MNHEY and CDR2 SVGAGI. Trimming took 10 bases from V and 2 from J; bases not matched to a gene: 7. In nucleotides, the CDR3 is TGTGCCATCCGGGGACAGCCAAACACTGAAGCTTTCTTT. Translated, it gives CAIRGQPNTEAFF.

This clone was seen once. This rearrangement joins TRBV9 to TRBJ1-6; TRBD1 matches 7 bases. There are 16 residues in the CDR3. CDR1 SGDLS and CDR2 YYNGEE come from the germline V gene. V trimming: 4 bases; J trimming: 9 bases; junction bases outside the gene matches: 13. CDR3 nucleotides: TGTGCCAGCAGCCCCCAGTCGACAGGGTTTGGTTCACCCCTCCACTTT. Translating gives CASSPQSTGFGSPLHF.

V usage is TRBV10-2 and J usage is TRBJ1-2; D not resolved. CDR3 length: 12 residues. Trimming removed 4 bases from V and 4 bases from J, with 7 bases in between. Germline V lookup: CDR1 WSHSY, CDR2 SAAADI. The CDR3, as DNA: TGCGCCAGCAGTGGGGATAGCTATGGCTACACCTTC. Translation: CASSGDSYGYTF.

The V and J genes are TRBV27 and TRBJ2-1; D may be TRBD2 (6 bases). The germline V gene encodes CDR1 MNHEY and CDR2 SMNVEV (reference sequence). The CDR3 runs 14 residues. V lost 5 bases to trimming and J lost 10 bases, with 18 bases between them. The CDR3 coding sequence is TGTGCCAGCAGTACCCTATCGCGGGGTCAAGAGCAGTTCTTC. Protein sequence: CASSTLSRGQEQFF.

This clone came up once. This chain uses TRBV3-1 (or the pseudogene TRBV3-2) with TRBJ1-4; D gene unclear. CDR3 size: 14 residues. The V gene's germline CDR1 is LGHDT and CDR2 YNNKEL (reference sequence). The V gene lost 5 bases and the J gene lost 7 bases, with 14 bases spanning the gap. The CDR3 coding sequence is TGTGCCAGCAGCGTACAGCTCACGGGTGAAAAACTGTTTTTT. As protein: CASSVQLTGEKLFF.

The rearrangement links TRBV23-1 to TRBJ1-5, with TRBD1 matching over 8 bases. TRBV23-1 is sorted into the ORF group, with uncertain function. Trimming removed 9 bases from V and 4 bases from J; junction bases left unmatched: 14. CDR3 length: 16 amino acids. In nucleotides, the CDR3 is TGCGCCAGAAGGGGACAGGATTTCTCTGGGAATCAGCCCCAGCATTTT. Its translation: CARRGQDFSGNQPQHF.

The V gene is TRBV18, the J gene TRBJ2-7, with unresolved D. Germline V CDR1 and CDR2: KGHSH, LQKENI. This CDR3 region has 11 residues. V lost 6 bases to trimming and J lost 13 bases, with 16 bases between them. CDR3 DNA: TGTGCCAGCTCTGATATGGCCAGATCTTACGTC. Translation: CASSDMARSYV.

V gene TRBV20-1 combines with J gene TRBJ1-1; D is unresolved. Trimming cost V 6 bases and J 8 bases, with 10 bases left between them. This CDR3 is 10 amino acids long. CDR1 DFQATT and CDR2 SNEGSKA come from the germline V gene (reference sequence). The CDR3 protein is CSAIKEEAFF. In nucleotides, the CDR3 is TGCAGTGCCATCAAGGAAGAAGCTTTCTTT.

V usage is TRBV7-9 and J usage is TRBJ1-3, with D uncertain. The V end lost 6 bases, the J end lost 8 bases, and 14 bases lay between the germline ends. The CDR3 consists of 13 residues. CDR1 is SEHNR, CDR2 FQNEAQ, per germline (reference sequence). CDR3 loop: CASSFGSRDTIYF. The CDR3 region has the DNA TGTGCCAGCAGTTTTGGGTCCCGGGACACCATATATTTT. Combining the CDR3 with reference TRBV7-9 and TRBJ1-3 gives the whole variable domain DTGVSQNPRHKITKRGQNVTFRCDPISEHNRLYWYRQTLGQGPEFLTYFQNEAQLEKSRLLSDRFSAERPKGSFSTLEIQRTEQGDSAMYLCASSFGSRDTIYFGEGSWLTVV.

The gene calls are TRBV19 and TRBJ2-2; TRBD1 matches 10 bases. From germline, CDR1 is LNHDA and CDR2 SQIVND (reference sequence). CDR3 size: 17 residues. V was clipped by 5 bases and J by 3 bases; unmatched bases: 9. In nucleotides, the CDR3 is TGTGCCAGTAGTCTCTTTTCGGGACAGGGGTACACCGGGGAGCTGTTTTTT. Translation gives CASSLFSGQGYTGELFF.